This section outlines one TCR beta chain sequence together with its context. TCRdb's copy holds only in-frame clones and misses some; the assay was immunoSEQ multiplex PCR. The data contain roughly 200,000 clones, over 90% of them singletons. The source of the sample is a study of control samples from healthy donors and cancer patients. Per the germline V gene, CDR1 is SNHLY and CDR2 is FYNNEI. The V gene lost 6 bases and the J gene lost 6 bases, with 18 bases spanning the gap. CDR3 length: 16 amino acids. The chain is built from TRBV2 and TRBJ1-6; D is ambiguous. Sequenced: blood. This receptor was obtained from a man aged 45-60 years in good health. In DNA form, the CDR3 reads TGTGCCAGCAGCGAGCAGGCAGTTTCGAGTAATTCACCCCTCCACTTT. It encodes CASSEQAVSSNSPLHF.